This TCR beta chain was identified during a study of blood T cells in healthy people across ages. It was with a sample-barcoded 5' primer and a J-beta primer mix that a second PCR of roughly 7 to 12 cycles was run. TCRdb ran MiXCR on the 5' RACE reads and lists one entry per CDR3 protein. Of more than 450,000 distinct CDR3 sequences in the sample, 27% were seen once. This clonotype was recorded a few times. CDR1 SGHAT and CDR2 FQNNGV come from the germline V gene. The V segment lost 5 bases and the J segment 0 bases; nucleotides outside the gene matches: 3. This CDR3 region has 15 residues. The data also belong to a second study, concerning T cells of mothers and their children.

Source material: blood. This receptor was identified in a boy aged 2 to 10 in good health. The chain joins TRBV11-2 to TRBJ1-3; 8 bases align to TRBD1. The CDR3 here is CASSGTGGSGNTIYF. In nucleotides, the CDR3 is TGTGCCAGCAGCGGAACAGGGGGCTCTGGAAACACCATATATTTT.